One sample yielded the 21 T cell receptor beta chains listed below, sequenced in a study of shared clonotypes between healthy human individuals. Using immunoSEQ multiplex PCR, the repertoire was profiled, and TCRdb retains in-frame clones only, with some absent. This sample has about 460,000 clones, with 60% to 80% found just once. The sequencing input was PBMCs. Receptors were obtained from a woman in her forties in good health. Some clones in this sample may be carry-over from other donors' samples.

The J gene is TRBJ2-1, the V gene TRBV19; D gene uncertain. CDR3 length: 15 amino acids. Germline V gene lookup returns CDR1 LNHDA and CDR2 SQIVND (reference sequence). Trimming cost V 2 bases and J 2 bases, with 10 bases left between them. CDR3 protein: CASSIPGAAYNEQFF. The CDR3 nucleotides read TGTGCCAGTAGTATACCGGGCGCAGCCTACAATGAGCAGTTCTTC. Drawing the rest from reference TRBV19 and TRBJ2-1, the complete variable domain is DGGITQSPKYLFRKEGQNVTLSCEQNLNHDAMYWYRQDPGQGLRLIYYSQIVNDFQKGDIAEGYSVSREKKESFPLTVTSAQKNPTAFYLCASSIPGAAYNEQFFGPGTRLTVL.

The chain carries TRBV14 and TRBJ2-3; D is perhaps TRBD2 (6 bases). CDR1 is SGHDN, CDR2 FVKESK, per germline. V was clipped by 0 bases and J by 3 bases, with 7 bases between them. The CDR3 has 14 amino acids. The CDR3 DNA follows: TGTGCCAGCAGCCAAGACCTAGCGACAGATACGCAGTATTTT. Protein product: CASSQDLATDTQYF.

The J gene is TRBJ2-3, the V gene TRBV28; D gene uncertain. There are 14 residues in the CDR3. Germline V CDR1 and CDR2: MDHEN, SYDVKM. The V end was cut by 2 bases, the J end by 0 bases, with 6 bases between. The CDR3 sequence is CASSLRLSTDTQYF. CDR3 nucleotides: TGTGCCAGCAGTTTACGCCTCAGCACAGATACGCAGTATTTT.

The chain uses TRBV29-1 and TRBJ2-1, with 7 bases identical to TRBD2. CDR1 is SQVTM, CDR2 ANQGSEA, per germline. Unmatched junction bases numbered 11, after V lost 8 bases and J lost 4 bases. This CDR3 spans 14 amino acids. The CDR3 region is CSLGNERDYNEQFF. In nucleotides, the CDR3 is TGCAGCTTAGGGAATGAGCGGGATTACAATGAGCAGTTCTTC.

The count of this clone is one. This chain connects TRBV30 to TRBJ2-7; D is uncertain. With 0 bases removed from V and 2 bases from J, the gap between germline ends came to 17 bases. Germline lookup yields CDR1 GTSNPN and CDR2 SVGIG (reference sequence). This CDR3 has 16 residues. The CDR3 nucleotides read TGTGCCTGGAGTGTAATGGGCGCTCCCGCCGCCTACGAGCAGTACTTC. Its protein product is CAWSVMGAPAAYEQYF.

V usage is TRBV28 and J usage is TRBJ1-5, with 7 nucleotides matching TRBD1. CDR1 and CDR2 (germline): MDHEN, SYDVKM. The length of the CDR3 is 16 residues. V was clipped by 5 bases and J by 11 bases; unmatched bases: 18. CDR3 residues: CASSLDRQGHLVAQHF. The CDR3 coding sequence is TGTGCCAGCAGTCTCGACCGACAGGGCCACTTAGTGGCCCAGCATTTT.

V usage is TRBV25-1 and J usage is TRBJ2-1; D is ambiguous. CDR1 MGHDK and CDR2 SYGVNS come from the germline V gene. With 1 base removed from V and 4 bases from J, the gap between germline ends came to 5 bases. The CDR3 extends over 13 amino acids. The CDR3 DNA is TGTGCCAGCAGTGAATGGGCTTACAATGAGCAGTTCTTC. Residues: CASSEWAYNEQFF.

Turning to this clone: A far larger clone lies a single base away; this is likely a read error. The gene calls are TRBV5-6 and TRBJ1-1; 9 positions agree with TRBD1. This CDR3 region has 15 residues. Trimming removed 2 bases from V and 7 bases from J; junction bases left unmatched: 9. Looked up from germline, CDR1 is SGHDT and CDR2 is YYEEEE. The chain's CDR3 is CASSLLQGAGIEAFF. Here the CDR3 DNA reads TGTGCCAGCAGCTTATTACAGGGGGCTGGGATTGAAGCTTTCTTT.

The rearrangement uses TRBV28 and TRBJ2-7, with 8 bases that match TRBD1. The CDR3 is 15 amino acids. Losses at the gene ends were 5 bases for V and 0 bases for J; bases not matched to a gene: 6. Germline CDR1 is MDHEN and CDR2 is SYDVKM. The CDR3 DNA reads as TGTGCCAGCAGTCCTGGACAGGGTAGCTCCTACGAGCAGTACTTC. Its translation: CASSPGQGSSYEQYF.

This chain links TRBV11-1 with TRBJ2-7; 8 bases line up with TRBD1. There are 14 residues in the CDR3. The V gene's germline CDR1 is SGHAT and CDR2 FQDESV (reference sequence). The trim removed 3 bases at V and 7 bases at J, leaving 8 bases unmatched. For the CDR3, the DNA is TGTGCCAGCAGCTTGGGGGACAGGCGTGGGGAGCAGTACTTC. Amino acids: CASSLGDRRGEQYF.

The rearrangement uses TRBV7-9 and TRBJ2-7; D uncertain. The germline gives CDR1 SEHNR, CDR2 FQNEAQ (reference sequence). The length of the CDR3 is 15 residues. With 4 bases removed from V and 3 bases from J, the gap between germline ends came to 16 bases. CDR3 DNA: TGTGCCAGCAGCTCCCTTATAGATAAGGGCTACGAGCAGTACTTC. Translated: CASSSLIDKGYEQYF.

This clone showed up just once. The chain recombines TRBV19 with TRBJ2-7; the match to TRBD1 covers 8 bases. CDR3 length: 16 amino acids. The junction had 12 bases not matched to a gene; V was cut back by 5 bases and J by 3 bases. In germline, CDR1 is LNHDA, CDR2 SQIVND (reference sequence). CDR3 residues: CASSPVGQGAVYEQYF. The CDR3 DNA is TGTGCCAGTAGTCCGGTAGGGCAGGGGGCCGTCTACGAGCAGTACTTC.

The J gene is TRBJ2-3, the V gene TRBV12-2; the D call in the table, TRBD2, was not verified against the DNA. TRBV12-2 is termed a pseudogene. This CDR3 region has 16 residues. This CDR3 is CASRPYWREYTDTQYF. The CDR3 DNA is TGTGCAAGTCGCCCCTACTGGCGGGAGTACACAGATACGCAGTATTTT.

The V gene is TRBV2, the J gene TRBJ2-3; 8 bases match TRBD2. The CDR3 is made up of 15 amino acids. J was trimmed by 0 bases and V by 6 bases; bases with no gene match: 5. From germline, CDR1 is SNHLY and CDR2 FYNNEI. CDR3 nucleotide sequence: TGTGCCAGCAGCCCACTAGCGGAAAGCACAGATACGCAGTATTTT. This encodes CASSPLAESTDTQYF.

This clone turned up a few times. The chain carries TRBV7-4 and TRBJ2-4, with D possibly called TRBD1 or TRBD2 (5 bases each). Trimming took 4 bases from V and 8 from J, leaving 24 bases between them. CDR1 is SGHVT, CDR2 SQSDAQ, per germline. This CDR3 is 17 amino acids long. CDR3 residues: CASSSTGVAPGRDIQYF. The CDR3 DNA is TGTGCCAGCAGCTCGACCGGGGTGGCTCCCGGCAGGGACATTCAGTACTTC.

The chain joins TRBV5-1 to TRBJ2-1; TRBD2 matches 12 bases. V lost 2 bases, J lost 9 bases, and 6 bases stayed unmatched. The CDR3 runs to 15 residues. Germline V gene lookup returns CDR1 SGHRS and CDR2 YFSETQ. The CDR3 here is CASSLGLAGGAEQFF. CDR3 sequence (DNA): TGCGCCAGCAGCTTAGGGCTAGCGGGAGGGGCTGAGCAGTTCTTC.

As for this clone: A far larger clone is only one base removed, so a read error is likely. Given the absence of the conserved phenylalanine or tryptophan at the CDR3 end, a read error is likely. The V call is TRBV10-3, the J call TRBJ1-1; the D is unclear. Germline lookup yields CDR1 ENHRY and CDR2 SYGVKD. This CDR3 comprises 16 residues. V was clipped by 0 bases and J by 6 bases, with 17 bases between them. In DNA form, the CDR3 reads TGTGCCATCAGTGAGTCTCGGGGTATAGGTTCGGCTGAAGCTTTCCTT. Translated, it gives CAISESRGIGSAEAFL.

The chain carries TRBV10-1 and TRBJ2-7, with TRBD2 identical over 9 bases. CDR3 length: 16 amino acids. Germline assignment: CDR1 WNHNN and CDR2 SYGVQD (reference sequence). After removal of 0 bases from V and 3 bases from J, the junction contained 6 bases not matched to a gene. This chain's CDR3 is CASSESIAGGIYEQYF. CDR3 DNA: TGCGCCAGCAGTGAGTCGATCGCGGGAGGGATCTACGAGCAGTACTTC.

This clone was recorded a few times. The CDR3 nucleotides read TGTGCCAGCAGCTTCCATCCAGCCCTCGGCACAGATACGCAGTATTTT. The encoded protein is CASSFHPALGTDTQYF. V gene TRBV11-2 combines with J gene TRBJ2-3, with no clear D. The V end was cut by 3 bases, the J end by 1 base, with 14 bases between. The CDR3 loop spans 16 amino acids. Germline values: CDR1 SGHAT, CDR2 FQNNGV.

A note on this clone: This is likely an artifact of a read error, given a far larger clone one base away. The same CDR3 arises from other DNA sequences in this sample as well. This chain links TRBV7-3 with TRBJ2-7, with D unresolved. The CDR3 covers 13 residues. In germline, CDR1 is SGHTA, CDR2 FQGTGA. The V and J ends lost 0 bases and 6 bases respectively, with 9 bases between them. CDR3 sequence reads: CASSLTARGEQYF. Here the CDR3 DNA reads TGTGCCAGCAGCTTAACGGCACGAGGCGAGCAGTACTTC. The whole variable domain, filled in from reference TRBV7-3 and TRBJ2-7, reads GAGVSQTPSNKVTEKGKYVELRCDPISGHTALYWYRQSLGQGPEFLIYFQGTGAADDSGLPNDRFFAVRPEGSVSTLKIQRTERGDSAVYLCASSLTARGEQYFGPGTRLTVT.

As for this clone: This is likely an artifact of a read error, given a far larger clone one base away. This sequence joins TRBV6-1 and TRBJ2-1; 9 bases line up with TRBD1. Per germline, CDR1 MNHNS and CDR2 SASEGT. This CDR3 region has 14 residues. The CDR3 loop reads CATSPGQGGNERFF. As DNA, the CDR3 is TGTGCCACCAGTCCGGGACAGGGTGGGAATGAGCGGTTCTTC.